A selection of T cell receptor beta chains follows, all from one sample in a study of Graves' ophthalmopathy and Graves' hyperthyroidism. Each CDR3 protein is one row after TCRdb ran MiXCR on the multiplex PCR reads. Of roughly 400,000 distinct CDR3 sequences in the sample, about 16% were seen once. Material: peripheral blood. The receptors shown here come from a young woman with stable Graves' hyperthyroidism. The CDR3 runs from the conserved cysteine through the conserved F or W. The order of the fields is clone size, V gene, J gene, CDR3 protein. A row's size may be missing; if present it is once, few, many or a size class.

abundance: many
v_gene: TRBV7-2
j_gene: TRBJ1-1
CDR3aa: CASSEVWTAEAFF

abundance: many
v_gene: TRBV6-1
j_gene: TRBJ1-1
CDR3aa: CASSGGFEAFF

abundance: many
v_gene: TRBV11-3
j_gene: TRBJ1-1
CDR3aa: CASSLRPASTEAFF

abundance: .
v_gene: TRBV11-2
j_gene: TRBJ1-2
CDR3aa: CASSIQESGWEYGYTF

abundance: many
v_gene: TRBV6-1
j_gene: TRBJ2-6
CDR3aa: CASRGGVSGANVLTF

abundance: few
v_gene: TRBV9
j_gene: TRBJ1-6
CDR3aa: CASSVEGSYSPLHF

abundance: many
v_gene: TRBV27
j_gene: TRBJ1-2
CDR3aa: CASSPSRGGYGYTF

abundance: few
v_gene: TRBV11-3
j_gene: TRBJ2-3
CDR3aa: CASSLDLSLQYF

abundance: many
v_gene: TRBV24-1
j_gene: TRBJ1-2
CDR3aa: CATSDPGQWEPYGYTF

abundance: few
v_gene: TRBV12-3/TRBV12-4
j_gene: TRBJ2-2
CDR3aa: CASSSLIRDYHTGELFF

abundance: many
v_gene: TRBV9
j_gene: TRBJ1-1
CDR3aa: CASSVKVNTEAFF

abundance: many
v_gene: TRBV6-1
j_gene: TRBJ1-2
CDR3aa: CASSPRNTGVYGYTF

abundance: many
v_gene: TRBV27
j_gene: TRBJ2-7
CDR3aa: CASSDRQSSYEQYF

abundance: many
v_gene: TRBV29-1
j_gene: TRBJ2-2
CDR3aa: CSVEVSGQSANTGELFF

abundance: few
v_gene: TRBV25-1
j_gene: TRBJ2-4
CDR3aa: CASSESPAGRGNIQYF

abundance: few
v_gene: TRBV7-2
j_gene: TRBJ2-5
CDR3aa: CASSFPGAPGGETQYF

abundance: few
v_gene: TRBV7-8
j_gene: TRBJ2-2
CDR3aa: CASSPFPASNTGELFF

abundance: many
v_gene: TRBV12-3/TRBV12-4
j_gene: TRBJ1-5
CDR3aa: CASSLRGVGNQPQHF

abundance: .
v_gene: TRBV10-3
j_gene: TRBJ2-5
CDR3aa: CAISPSRAGGRETQYF

abundance: .
v_gene: TRBV3-1
j_gene: TRBJ1-1
CDR3aa: CASSLLGVKEAFF

abundance: many
v_gene: TRBV6-5
j_gene: TRBJ2-5
CDR3aa: CASSLGLAGGPPETQYF

abundance: many
v_gene: TRBV5-4
j_gene: TRBJ2-5
CDR3aa: CASRLDTGKETQYF

abundance: many
v_gene: TRBV11-2
j_gene: TRBJ2-7
CDR3aa: CASSSQRGTYYEQYF

abundance: many
v_gene: TRBV5-1
j_gene: TRBJ1-1
CDR3aa: CASSLDGQGGTEAFF

abundance: few
v_gene: TRBV6-1
j_gene: TRBJ2-7
CDR3aa: CASSPTAQGAYEQYF

abundance: many
v_gene: TRBV6-2/TRBV6-3
j_gene: TRBJ2-5
CDR3aa: CASSRTDSQETQYF

abundance: many
v_gene: TRBV12-3/TRBV12-4
j_gene: TRBJ2-7
CDR3aa: CASSRGQRSYEQYF

abundance: many
v_gene: TRBV20-1
j_gene: TRBJ1-1
CDR3aa: CSARKKGADRVEAFF

abundance: .
v_gene: TRBV12-5
j_gene: TRBJ1-1
CDR3aa: CASGLVRAGRERTEAFF

abundance: many
v_gene: TRBV10-3
j_gene: TRBJ2-7
CDR3aa: CAISEWDGLSYEQYF

abundance: many
v_gene: TRBV15
j_gene: TRBJ1-1
CDR3aa: CATSKRYMDTEAFF

abundance: many
v_gene: TRBV12-3/TRBV12-4
j_gene: TRBJ2-2
CDR3aa: CASTRQGGTGELFF

abundance: .
v_gene: TRBV6-1
j_gene: TRBJ1-6
CDR3aa: CASSVIAGTANSPPHF

abundance: .
v_gene: TRBV30
j_gene: TRBJ1-2
CDR3aa: CAWSGSGCLNYGYRF

abundance: few
v_gene: TRBV27
j_gene: TRBJ2-2
CDR3aa: CASTVWGSGNTGELFF

abundance: many
v_gene: TRBV12-3/TRBV12-4
j_gene: TRBJ2-5
CDR3aa: CASSSRGLETQYF

abundance: .
v_gene: TRBV24-1
j_gene: TRBJ2-4
CDR3aa: CATSDLKTGAGIQYF

abundance: many
v_gene: TRBV7-2
j_gene: TRBJ1-1
CDR3aa: CASSLRRGPNTEAFF

abundance: few
v_gene: TRBV5-5
j_gene: TRBJ2-2
CDR3aa: CASSPEPGNTGELFF

abundance: many
v_gene: TRBV27
j_gene: TRBJ1-6
CDR3aa: CASSFPGSPLHF

abundance: many
v_gene: TRBV12-5
j_gene: TRBJ2-2
CDR3aa: CASGSPDSTGELFF

abundance: .
v_gene: TRBV12-3/TRBV12-4
j_gene: TRBJ2-5
CDR3aa: CASSIKAGLRHGETQYF

abundance: few
v_gene: TRBV6-5
j_gene: TRBJ2-2
CDR3aa: CASSSTGGNTGELFF

abundance: .
v_gene: TRBV4-2
j_gene: TRBJ2-2
CDR3aa: CASSHGGRDSQNTGELFF